These 7 T cell receptor beta chains were all obtained from the same sample, sequenced in a study of cytotoxic CD8 clonotypes in ibrutinib-treated CLL. Sequenced by immunoSEQ multiplex PCR; TCRdb stores in-frame clones only, minus some. Here the sample spans 130,000 to 150,000 clones, around 93% being singletons. Sequencing was performed on PBMCs, taken after 12 months of ibrutinib treatment. These receptors were obtained from a human donor with chronic lymphocytic leukemia.

The J gene is TRBJ1-2, the V gene TRBV29-1; D remains ambiguous. Germline V gene sequence: CDR1 SQVTM, CDR2 ANQGSEA. This CDR3 region has 11 residues. Trimming took off 1 base at V and 6 bases at J, with 6 bases between the two ends. The CDR3 here is CSVEGRDGYTF. CDR3 in DNA: TGCAGCGTTGAAGGCCGGGATGGCTACACCTTC.

This clone was found once. The same CDR3 arises from other DNA sequences in this sample as well. J is TRBJ1-5 and V is TRBV6-5, with D hard to call. V was cut by 2 bases and J by 0 bases, with 2 bases left in between. Germline CDR1 MNHEY, CDR2 SVGAGI. The CDR3 contains 13 residues. The CDR3 reads CASSYDSNQPQHF. The CDR3, as DNA: TGTGCCAGCAGTTACGATAGCAATCAGCCCCAGCATTTT.

The CDR3 region is CASSYLPGQGNQPQHF. DNA for the CDR3: TGTGCCAGCAGCTACCTCCCTGGACAGGGGAATCAGCCCCAGCATTTT. The V gene is TRBV28, the J gene TRBJ1-5; TRBD1 aligns across 9 bases. This CDR3 spans 16 amino acids. CDR1 and CDR2 from the germline V gene are MDHEN and SYDVKM. V shed 6 bases, J shed 4 bases, and the junction held 10 bases outside the gene matches.

The chain combines TRBV11-2 with TRBJ2-7, with a possible D match to TRBD2 (6 bases). CDR3 length: 15 residues. V dropped 4 bases and J dropped 3 bases, with 16 bases sitting between them. In germline, CDR1 is SGHAT, CDR2 FQNNGV. The CDR3 DNA sequence: TGTGCCAGCAGCTCCGCAGCGAGCGGGCACTACGAGCAGTACTTC. As protein: CASSSAASGHYEQYF.

The gene calls are TRBV28 and TRBJ1-2; 8 nucleotides line up with TRBD1. Germline trimming cut 10 bases from V and 6 bases from J; bases unmatched to any gene: 4. Germline CDR1 reads MDHEN; CDR2 reads SYDVKM. This CDR3 has 11 amino acids. CDR3 protein: CAIDRGDGYTF. For the CDR3, the DNA is TGTGCCATAGACAGGGGAGATGGCTACACCTTC.

The chain joins TRBV7-3 to TRBJ2-1, with D possibly matching TRBD2 (5 bases). The germline CDR1 and CDR2 sequences are SGHTA and FQGTGA. CDR3 length equals 15 residues. V was clipped by 6 bases and J by 4 bases, with 16 bases between them. The CDR3 loop reads CASSIDYRGYNEQFF. As DNA, the CDR3 is TGTGCCAGCAGTATCGACTACAGAGGGTACAATGAGCAGTTCTTC.

CDR3 region: CASSPNKGGYTF. As DNA, the CDR3 is TGTGCCAGCAGCCCTAACAAGGGAGGCTACACCTTC. The chain uses TRBV28 and TRBJ1-2; D remains ambiguous. Trimming removed 6 bases at V and 8 bases at J, with 13 bases between. Germline V gives CDR1 MDHEN, CDR2 SYDVKM. CDR3 size: 12 residues.